These 10 T cell receptor beta chains were sequenced from one sample in a study of cytomegalovirus exposure and HLA in healthy donors (dated by TCRdb to 2015 to 2018). Library preparation used the immunoSEQ multiplex PCR assay. A mixture of 60 forward primers for TCR Vbeta segments and 13 reverse primers for TCR Jbeta segments was used in the multiplex PCR. The source is immuneACCESS, and TCRdb retained only in-frame sequences with V and J called. Part of the clones is not carried over; for the studies checked, unresolved V genes explain less than half of this, and the remainder is unexplained. The sample data list some 130,000 clones, and roughly 77% of these were observed just once. The leading ten clones occupy about 4.9% of the sample. Sequenced material: PBMCs. All receptors derive from a man aged 25-45 years in good health.

The V call is TRBV28, the J call TRBJ2-3; TRBD2 aligns across 10 bases. The CDR3 is 17 residues long. Trimming cost V 6 bases and J 4 bases; bases outside gene matches: 13. Germline CDR1 is MDHEN and CDR2 is SYDVKM. The CDR3 loop is CASSEVGLAGVADTQYF. In nucleotides, the CDR3 is TGTGCCAGCAGCGAGGTGGGGCTAGCGGGAGTGGCAGATACGCAGTATTTT. Variable domain in full (rest from reference TRBV28 and TRBJ2-3): DVKVTQSSRYLVKRTGEKVFLECVQDMDHENMFWYRQDPGLGLRLIYFSYDVKMKEKGDIPEGYSVSREKKERFSLILESASTNQTSMYLCASSEVGLAGVADTQYFGPGTRLTVL.

CDR3 coding DNA: TGTGCCAGCAGGCGTACAGGGGGCATCAATCAGCCCCAGCATTTT. Its translation is CASRRTGGINQPQHF. The chain is built from TRBV7-8 and TRBJ1-5; 9 positions agree with TRBD1. Trimming removed 6 bases from V and 3 bases from J; junction bases left unmatched: 6. The CDR3 consists of 15 residues. The V gene's germline CDR1 is SGHVS and CDR2 FQNEAQ.

This clone was found once. The rearrangement joins TRBV5-1 to TRBJ2-5, with TRBD1 as a possible D gene (6 bases). Trimming left V 6 bases short and J 11 bases short, with 23 bases between. The CDR3 runs to 14 residues. Germline V CDR1 and CDR2: SGHRS, YFSETQ. CDR3 amino acids: CASKKTGYAGEQYF. For the CDR3, the DNA is TGCGCCAGCAAAAAGACAGGATACGCCGGGGAGCAGTACTTC.

The genes are TRBV18 and TRBJ1-5; 8 bases are a match to TRBD1. Germline V gene sequence: CDR1 KGHSH, CDR2 LQKENI. Trimming removed 4 bases from V and 2 bases from J; junction bases left unmatched: 4. This CDR3 is built from 15 residues. The DNA of the CDR3 is TGTGCCAGCTCACTCAGGGGGCCTCGCAATCAGCCCCAGCATTTT. It specifies CASSLRGPRNQPQHF.

The DNA of the CDR3 is TGCAGCACCCTGGACAGTAGCGAGACCCAGTACTTC. Amino acid sequence: CSTLDSSETQYF. The rearrangement links TRBV29-1 to TRBJ2-5; possible D gene TRBD1, 6 bases. Germline CDR1 SQVTM, CDR2 ANQGSEA. The ends were cut back, 8 bases at V and 5 bases at J, with 15 bases in the middle. This CDR3 region has 12 residues. Looking up the rest from reference TRBV29-1 and TRBJ2-5 gives the full variable domain: SAVISQKPSRDICQRGTSLTIQCQVDSQVTMMFWYRQQPGQSLTLIATANQGSEATYESGFVIDKFPISRPNLTFSTLTVSNMSPEDSSIYLCSTLDSSETQYFGPGTRLLVL.

This rearrangement joins TRBV6-1 to TRBJ2-7; TRBD2 might be the D (6 bases). The CDR3 loop spans 14 amino acids. V shed 4 bases and J shed 2 bases, with 12 bases lying between them. The germline gives CDR1 MNHNS, CDR2 SASEGT. CDR3 coding DNA: TGTGCCAGCAGTGCGGGGACTTCAACCTACGAGCAGTACTTC. It specifies CASSAGTSTYEQYF.

The V gene is TRBV11-3, the J gene TRBJ2-1; 10 bases agree with TRBD2. CDR3 length: 17 amino acids. V dropped 2 bases and J dropped 2; count of bases not matched to a gene: 6. Germline lookup yields CDR1 SGHNT and CDR2 YENEEA. The CDR3 loop reads CASSLTPSGSPYNEQFF. The DNA for the CDR3 is TGTGCCAGCAGCTTAACCCCTAGCGGGAGCCCCTACAATGAGCAGTTCTTC.

This chain uses TRBV15 with TRBJ1-1; D is undetermined. V shed 1 base and J shed 2 bases, with 5 bases lying between them. Germline V CDR1 and CDR2: LNHNV, YYDKDF (reference sequence). The CDR3 length is 13 residues. The DNA of the CDR3 is TGTGCCACCAGCAGAGTCACAAACACTGAAGCTTTCTTT. Translating it yields CATSRVTNTEAFF.

This sequence joins TRBV6-1 and TRBJ2-2; perhaps TRBD1 as D (6 bases). There are 12 residues in the CDR3. Germline values: CDR1 MNHNS, CDR2 SASEGT. V lost 7 bases and J 7 bases, leaving 10 bases between the germline ends. The CDR3 region has the DNA TGTGCCAGCAATTCACAGGGCGGGGAGCTGTTTTTT. It yields the protein CASNSQGGELFF.

The V gene is TRBV7-8, the J gene TRBJ2-3; possible D gene TRBD1, 6 bases. Germline V gives CDR1 SGHVS, CDR2 FQNEAQ. V gave up 5 bases and J gave up 6 bases, with 15 bases separating them. This CDR3 has 14 amino acids. The CDR3 DNA sequence: TGTGCCAGCAGCCCTCCGGACAGAGGGGATACGCAGTATTTT. Its translation is CASSPPDRGDTQYF.